One sample yielded the 9 T cell receptor beta chains listed below, sequenced in a study of cytomegalovirus exposure and HLA in healthy donors. Both 60 Vbeta primers and 13 Jbeta primers went into the PCR. Profiled with immunoSEQ multiplex PCR; TCRdb holds only in-frame clones, not every one. The sample yields around 200,000 clones, about 89% seen once. The material sequenced was PBMCs. The source is a young woman in good health and CMV-seronegative.

The chain employs TRBV10-3 and TRBJ1-1, with 10 bases aligning to TRBD1. This CDR3 has 16 amino acids. V lost 10 bases, J lost 0 bases, and 11 bases stayed unmatched. In germline, CDR1 is ENHRY, CDR2 SYGVKD. The CDR3 loop is CATGASTGGMNTEAFF. DNA of the CDR3: TGTGCCACTGGGGCTTCGACAGGGGGCATGAACACTGAAGCTTTCTTT.

V usage is TRBV9 and J usage is TRBJ2-7; 9 bases map to TRBD1. Trimming took 3 bases from V and 3 from J; bases not matched to a gene: 7. CDR1 is SGDLS and CDR2 is YYNGEE in the germline V gene. This CDR3 comprises 15 residues. CDR3 amino acids: CASSATGTGIYEQYF. The DNA of the CDR3 is TGTGCCAGCAGCGCCACCGGGACAGGGATCTACGAGCAGTACTTC.

This sequence joins TRBV4-1 and TRBJ2-1, with TRBD2 matching 10 bases. This CDR3 has 16 amino acids. Germline V gene sequence: CDR1 MGHRA, CDR2 YSYEKL. The junction had 13 bases not matched to a gene; V was cut back by 4 bases and J by 10 bases. The CDR3 is CASSLAGGLPGGEQFF. CDR3 sequence (DNA): TGCGCCAGCAGCCTAGCGGGAGGCCTTCCTGGGGGGGAGCAGTTCTTC.

The chain joins TRBV6-1 to TRBJ1-4; D call uncertain. The CDR3 is made up of 16 amino acids. Germline V gene data show CDR1 as MNHNS and CDR2 as SASEGT. Trimming left V 3 bases short and J 0 bases short, with 11 bases between. The CDR3 loop is CASSEAAVTTNEKLFF. As DNA, the CDR3 is TGTGCCAGCAGTGAGGCGGCCGTTACAACTAATGAAAAACTGTTTTTT.

The chain employs TRBV4-1 and TRBJ2-3; 9 bases map to TRBD2. CDR3 length equals 15 residues. V shed 1 base and J 5 bases; nucleotides not matched to a gene: 4. In germline, CDR1 is MGHRA, CDR2 YSYEKL. The CDR3 loop reads CASSQGAGGKDTQYF. The CDR3 nucleotides are TGCGCCAGCAGCCAAGGTGCGGGAGGGAAAGATACGCAGTATTTT.

The rearrangement joins TRBV7-7 to TRBJ2-2; the D gene is possibly TRBD2 (5 bases). This CDR3 comprises 15 residues. The V gene's germline CDR1 is SSHAT and CDR2 FNYEAQ (reference sequence). V lost 2 bases to trimming and J lost 3 bases, with 10 bases between them. CDR3 residues: CASSLSPGDTGELFF. Here the CDR3 DNA reads TGTGCCAGCAGCTTAAGCCCCGGGGACACCGGGGAGCTGTTTTTT.

The rearrangement uses TRBV11-2 and TRBJ2-3; TRBD2 might be the D (7 bases). V shed 0 bases and J shed 5 bases, with 18 bases lying between them. The CDR3 contains 17 residues. Germline values: CDR1 SGHAT, CDR2 FQNNGV. CDR3 in amino acids: CASSLDQGGEGGDTQYF. CDR3 bases: TGTGCCAGCAGCTTAGATCAAGGGGGGGAGGGGGGAGATACGCAGTATTTT.

V usage is TRBV4-2 and J usage is TRBJ2-1; a weak D match, TRBD2 (7 bases). V shed 0 bases and J shed 6 bases, with 15 bases lying between them. The germline V gene has CDR1 LGHNA and CDR2 YNFKEQ. CDR3 length: 16 amino acids. Here the CDR3 reads CASSQDGGGEGNEQFF. CDR3 coding DNA: TGTGCCAGCAGCCAAGATGGAGGGGGGGAGGGCAATGAGCAGTTCTTC.

V usage is TRBV13 and J usage is TRBJ2-7; no firm D call. V lost 4 bases, J lost 7 bases, and 8 bases lay in between. The length of the CDR3 is 11 residues. Germline V gene sequence: CDR1 PRHDT, CDR2 FYEKMQ (reference sequence). Written as DNA, the CDR3 is TGTGCCAGCAGCTCCTCCTTGGAGCAGTACTTC. Protein product: CASSSSLEQYF.